This passage covers 5 T cell receptor beta chains from one sample sequenced in a study of T cell changes during pregnancy in multiple sclerosis. This table comes from immunoSEQ multiplex PCR, and its TCRdb copy is limited to in-frame clones, with some not included. The data show 37,000 or so clones, with 88% seen just once and more than 1% held by the top ten. The sample here was CD4+ T cells from peripheral blood mononuclear cells, taken before pregnancy. These receptors were obtained from a female donor with multiple sclerosis, enrolled in a pregnancy study.

The chain employs TRBV5-4 and TRBJ2-3; 11 nucleotides align to TRBD2. Unmatched junction bases numbered 5, after V lost 2 bases and J lost 0 bases. Germline V gives CDR1 SGHNT, CDR2 YYREEE (reference sequence). The CDR3 is 17 amino acids. The CDR3 reads CASSFSGTSGSTDTQYF. CDR3 DNA sequence: TGTGCCAGCAGCTTTTCAGGGACTAGCGGAAGCACAGATACGCAGTATTTT. The complete variable domain, with remaining parts taken from reference TRBV5-4 and TRBJ2-3, reads ETGVTQSPTHLIKTRGQQVTLRCSSQSGHNTVSWYQQALGQGPQFIFQYYREEENGRGNFPPRFSGLQFPNYSSELNVNALELDDSALYLCASSFSGTSGSTDTQYFGPGTRLTVL.

CDR3 protein: CASRAASGDYEQYF. Here the CDR3 DNA reads TGTGCCAGCAGGGCGGCTAGCGGGGACTACGAGCAGTACTTC. The chain recombines TRBV6-5 with TRBJ2-7, with 9 bases matching TRBD2. Germline lookup yields CDR1 MNHEY and CDR2 SVGAGI. CDR3 length: 14 amino acids. J gave up 3 bases and V 6 bases, and 6 bases lay outside the gene matches.

The V gene is TRBV4-1, the J gene TRBJ2-3; 7 nucleotides agree with TRBD1. The CDR3 runs to 17 residues. Germline CDR1 MGHRA, CDR2 YSYEKL. V was pared by 0 bases and J by 4 bases, with 10 bases of the junction left unmatched. CDR3 in amino acids: CASSQEGGRGRSDTQYF. The CDR3 nucleotides read TGCGCCAGCAGCCAAGAAGGGGGCAGGGGACGGTCAGATACGCAGTATTTT.

The rearrangement links TRBV27 to TRBJ2-3, with 9 bases identical to TRBD2. J was trimmed by 6 bases and V by 4 bases; bases with no gene match: 2. The CDR3 covers 13 residues. Germline values: CDR1 MNHEY, CDR2 SMNVEV (reference sequence). CDR3 protein: CASSWREGDTQYF. In DNA, the CDR3 is TGTGCCAGCAGTTGGCGGGAGGGGGATACGCAGTATTTT.

This clone was recorded only once. The chain recombines TRBV2 with TRBJ2-1; D is perhaps TRBD2 (6 bases). Germline V gene sequence: CDR1 SNHLY, CDR2 FYNNEI. This CDR3 region has 15 residues. V was shortened by 3 bases and J by 9 bases, with 18 bases between the two germline ends. CDR3: CASSETGATTIEQFF. In nucleotides, the CDR3 is TGTGCCAGCAGTGAGACGGGAGCAACGACAATTGAGCAGTTCTTC.